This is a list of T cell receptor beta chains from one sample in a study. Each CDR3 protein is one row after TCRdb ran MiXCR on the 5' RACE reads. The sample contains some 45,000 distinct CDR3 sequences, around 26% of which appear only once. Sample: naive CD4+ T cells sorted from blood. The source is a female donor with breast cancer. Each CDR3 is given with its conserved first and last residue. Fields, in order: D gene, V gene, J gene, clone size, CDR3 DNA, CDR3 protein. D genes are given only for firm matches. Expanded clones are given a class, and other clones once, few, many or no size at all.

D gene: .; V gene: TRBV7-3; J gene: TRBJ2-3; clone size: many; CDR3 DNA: TGTGCCAGCAGCAAGGGCTTAAGTTCCGCAGATACGCAGTATTTT; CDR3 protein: CASSKGLSSADTQYF
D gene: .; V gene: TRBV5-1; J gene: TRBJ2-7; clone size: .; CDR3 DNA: TGCGCCAGCAGCGCCCGGGGGCTCCCCTACGAGCAGTACTTC; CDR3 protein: CASSARGLPYEQYF
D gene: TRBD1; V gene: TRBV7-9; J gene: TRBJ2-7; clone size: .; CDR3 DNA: TGTGCCAGCAGCTTAGTGGACAGGCGGTCCGAGCAGTACTTC; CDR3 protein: CASSLVDRRSEQYF
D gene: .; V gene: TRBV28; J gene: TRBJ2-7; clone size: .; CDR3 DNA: TGTGCCAGCAGATACACTAGGACCGCGTACGAGCAGTACTTC; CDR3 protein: CASRYTRTAYEQYF
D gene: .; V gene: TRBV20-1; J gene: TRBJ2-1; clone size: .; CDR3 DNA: TGCAGTGCCCGGGGACCTACCAGCTCCTACAATGAGCAGTTCTTC; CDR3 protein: CSARGPTSSYNEQFF
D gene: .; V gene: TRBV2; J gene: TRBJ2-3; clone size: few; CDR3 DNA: TGTGCCTCTGAGACGGCATCCACAGATACGCAGTATTTT; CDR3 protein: CASETASTDTQYF
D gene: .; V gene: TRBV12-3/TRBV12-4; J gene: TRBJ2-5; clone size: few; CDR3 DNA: TGTGCCAGCAGTTTCAGGGGACAAGAGACCCAGTACTTC; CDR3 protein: CASSFRGQETQYF
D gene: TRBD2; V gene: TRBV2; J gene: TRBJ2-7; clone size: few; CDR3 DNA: TGTGCCAGCAGTGAAGGCGTCGGGAGGGCGGTTTTATCCGAGCAGTACTTC; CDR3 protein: CASSEGVGRAVLSEQYF
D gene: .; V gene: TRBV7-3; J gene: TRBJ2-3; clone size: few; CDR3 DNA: TGTGCCAGCAGCTTAAACGGTGGCAGGGACGATACGCAGTATTTT; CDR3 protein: CASSLNGGRDDTQYF
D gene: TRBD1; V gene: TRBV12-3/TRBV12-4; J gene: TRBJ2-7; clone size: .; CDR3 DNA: TGTGCCAGCAGTCCCGGGACAGGTTGGGGCCTCAGCCAAGACTACGAGCAGTACTTC; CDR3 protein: CASSPGTGWGLSQDYEQYF
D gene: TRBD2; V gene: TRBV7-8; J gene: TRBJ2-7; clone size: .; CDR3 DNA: TGTGCCAGCAGCTTCCGGACTAGCGGGAGTTACGAGCAGTACTTC; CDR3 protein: CASSFRTSGSYEQYF
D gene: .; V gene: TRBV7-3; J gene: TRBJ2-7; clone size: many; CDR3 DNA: TGTGCCAGCAGCTTAGGTGGTAGCGGAACTGTCTACGAGCAGTACTTC; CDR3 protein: CASSLGGSGTVYEQYF
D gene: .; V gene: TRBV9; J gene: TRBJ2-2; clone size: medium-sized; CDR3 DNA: TGTGCCAGCAGCGTAGTTGGGGATGGGGTCCGGGAGCTGTTTTTT; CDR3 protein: CASSVVGDGVRELFF
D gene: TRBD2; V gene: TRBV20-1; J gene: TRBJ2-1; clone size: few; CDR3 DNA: TGCAGTGCTAGAGATAGGCTAGCGGGAGGAAATTACAATGAGCAGTTCTTC; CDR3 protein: CSARDRLAGGNYNEQFF
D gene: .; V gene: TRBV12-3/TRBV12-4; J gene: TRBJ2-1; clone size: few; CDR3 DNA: TGTGCCAGCAGTGAACCAGGACGGGTCAACGGGGAGCAGTTCTTC; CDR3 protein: CASSEPGRVNGEQFF
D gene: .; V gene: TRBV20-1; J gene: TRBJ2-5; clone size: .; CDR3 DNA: TGCAGTGCTCCCCGGAGGGGGGAAACGCAAGAGACCCAGTACTTC; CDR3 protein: CSAPRRGETQETQYF
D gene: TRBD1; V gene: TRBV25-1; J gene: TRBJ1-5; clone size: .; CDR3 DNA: TGTGCCAGCAGTGCCGCTACAGGGGGATATAGCAATCAGCCCCAGCATTTT; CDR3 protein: CASSAATGGYSNQPQHF
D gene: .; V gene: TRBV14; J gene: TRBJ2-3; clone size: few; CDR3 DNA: TGTGCCAGCAGCTCCTTAGATCTAACCACAGATACGCAGTATTTT; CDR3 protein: CASSSLDLTTDTQYF
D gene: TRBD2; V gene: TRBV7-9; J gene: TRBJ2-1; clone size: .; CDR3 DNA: TGTGCCAGCAGCTTACGTAGCGGGACTCACAATGAGCAGTTCTTC; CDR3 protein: CASSLRSGTHNEQFF